This T cell receptor (beta chain) came from a study of blood T cell repertoires in COVID-19. Study summary: Samples came from the United States, Italy and Spain, spanning acute and convalescent COVID-19. T cells, B-cell-depleted T cells, or PBMCs provided the cDNA or gDNA that served as material.

The germline V gene encodes CDR1 MGHRA and CDR2 YSYEKL. This CDR3 region has 16 residues. Trimming took 3 bases from V and 0 from J, leaving 12 bases between them. In the original workflow: Estimation of nucleated cell counts was performed using reference gene primer amplification. Data came from immunoSEQ multiplex PCR; TCRdb stores just in-frame clones and leaves some out. V, J and clone size are those of that table, while D and trimming were read from the DNA. The sample carries tens of thousands of clones, around three quarters recorded once. The TCR was taken from a woman of 80 years or more with acute or convalescent COVID-19. The sequencing sample was made of peripheral blood. The chain is built from TRBV4-1 and TRBJ2-1; D may be TRBD2 (6 bases). DNA for the CDR3: TGCGCCAGCAGCCAGACCGGGACTCTCTCCTACAATGAGCAGTTCTTC. Protein sequence: CASSQTGTLSYNEQFF.